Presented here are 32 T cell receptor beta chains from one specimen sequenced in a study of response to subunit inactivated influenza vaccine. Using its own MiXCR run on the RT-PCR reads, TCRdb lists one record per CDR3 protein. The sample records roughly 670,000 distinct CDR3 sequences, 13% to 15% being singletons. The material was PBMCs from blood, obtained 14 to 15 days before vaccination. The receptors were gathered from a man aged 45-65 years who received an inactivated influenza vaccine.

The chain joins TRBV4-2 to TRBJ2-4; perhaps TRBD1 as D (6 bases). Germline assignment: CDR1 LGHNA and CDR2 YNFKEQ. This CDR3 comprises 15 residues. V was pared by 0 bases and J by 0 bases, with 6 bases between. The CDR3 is CASSQEQGAKNIQYF. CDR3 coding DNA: TGTGCCAGCAGCCAAGAACAGGGAGCCAAAAACATTCAGTACTTC.

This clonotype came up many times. The chain's CDR3 is CASSLGVRGDTQYF. CDR3 bases: TGCGCCAGCAGCTTGGGCGTCAGGGGAGATACGCAGTATTTT. The chain recombines TRBV5-1 with TRBJ2-3; a possible D gene is TRBD1 (6 bases). The CDR3 consists of 14 residues. CDR1 is SGHRS, CDR2 YFSETQ, per germline. Trimming cost V 0 bases and J 5 bases, with 10 bases left between them.

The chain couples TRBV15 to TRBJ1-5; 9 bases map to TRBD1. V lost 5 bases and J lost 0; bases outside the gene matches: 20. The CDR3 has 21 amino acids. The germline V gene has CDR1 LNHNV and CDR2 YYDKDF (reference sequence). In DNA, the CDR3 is TGTGCCACCAGCGCAGCACCCAAACCGGACAGGGGATATTATAGCAATCAGCCCCAGCATTTT. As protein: CATSAAPKPDRGYYSNQPQHF. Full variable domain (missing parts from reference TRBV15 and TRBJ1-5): DAMVIQNPRYQVTQFGKPVTLSCSQTLNHNVMYWYQQKSSQAPKLLFHYYDKDFNNEADTPDNFQSRRPNTSFCFLDIRSPGLGDTAMYLCATSAAPKPDRGYYSNQPQHFGDGTRLSIL.

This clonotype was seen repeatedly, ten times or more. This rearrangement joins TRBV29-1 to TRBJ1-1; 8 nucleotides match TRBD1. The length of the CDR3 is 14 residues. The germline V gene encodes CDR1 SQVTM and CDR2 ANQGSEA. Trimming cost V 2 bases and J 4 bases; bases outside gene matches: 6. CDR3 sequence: CSVESTGGFTEAFF. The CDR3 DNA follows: TGCAGCGTTGAATCTACAGGGGGGTTCACTGAAGCTTTCTTT.

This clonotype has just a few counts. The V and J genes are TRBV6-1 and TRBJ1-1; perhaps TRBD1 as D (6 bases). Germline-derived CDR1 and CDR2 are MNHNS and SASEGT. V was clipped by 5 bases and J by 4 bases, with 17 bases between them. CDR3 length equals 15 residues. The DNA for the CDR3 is TGTGCCAGCAGTCGACAGGACCTGGGGGGCACTGAAGCTTTCTTT. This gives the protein CASSRQDLGGTEAFF.

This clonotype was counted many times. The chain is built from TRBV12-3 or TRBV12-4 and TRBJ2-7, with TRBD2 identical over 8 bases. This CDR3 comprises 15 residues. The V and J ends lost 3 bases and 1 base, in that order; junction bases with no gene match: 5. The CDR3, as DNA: TGTGCCAGCAGTTTGCGGGGGGTTAGGTCCTACGAGCAGTACTTC. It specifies CASSLRGVRSYEQYF.

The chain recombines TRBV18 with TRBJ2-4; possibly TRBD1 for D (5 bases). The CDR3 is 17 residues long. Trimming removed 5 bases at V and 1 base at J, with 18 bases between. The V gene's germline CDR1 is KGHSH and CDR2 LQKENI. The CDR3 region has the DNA TGTGCCAGCTCATCAGGGCCATTTATTGGTGCCAAAAACATTCAGTACTTC. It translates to CASSSGPFIGAKNIQYF.

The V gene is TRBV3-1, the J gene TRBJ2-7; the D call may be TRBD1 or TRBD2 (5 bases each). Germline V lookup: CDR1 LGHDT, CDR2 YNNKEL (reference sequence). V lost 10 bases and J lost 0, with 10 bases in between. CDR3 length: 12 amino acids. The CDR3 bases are TGTGCCACTAGGGACGACTCCTACGAGCAGTACTTC. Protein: CATRDDSYEQYF.

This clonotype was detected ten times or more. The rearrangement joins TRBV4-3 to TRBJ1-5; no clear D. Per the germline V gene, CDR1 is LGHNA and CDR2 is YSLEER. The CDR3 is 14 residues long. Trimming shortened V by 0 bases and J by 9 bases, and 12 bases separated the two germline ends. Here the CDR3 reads CASSQDLEFGPQHF. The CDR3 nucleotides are TGCGCCAGCAGCCAAGATCTGGAATTTGGGCCCCAGCATTTT.

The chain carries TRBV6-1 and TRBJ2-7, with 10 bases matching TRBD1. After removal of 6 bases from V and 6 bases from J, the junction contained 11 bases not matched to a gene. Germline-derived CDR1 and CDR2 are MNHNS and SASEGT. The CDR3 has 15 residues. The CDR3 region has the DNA TGTGCCAGCAGCCCAGTGGGGACAGGGGTTAGCGAGCAGTACTTC. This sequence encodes CASSPVGTGVSEQYF.

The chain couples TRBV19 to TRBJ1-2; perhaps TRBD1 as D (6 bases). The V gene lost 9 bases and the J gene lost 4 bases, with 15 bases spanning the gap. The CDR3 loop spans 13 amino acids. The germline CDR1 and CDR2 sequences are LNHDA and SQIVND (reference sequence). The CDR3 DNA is TGTGCCAGCTCCGGGGGGCGCAGCTATGGCTACACCTTC. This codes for CASSGGRSYGYTF.

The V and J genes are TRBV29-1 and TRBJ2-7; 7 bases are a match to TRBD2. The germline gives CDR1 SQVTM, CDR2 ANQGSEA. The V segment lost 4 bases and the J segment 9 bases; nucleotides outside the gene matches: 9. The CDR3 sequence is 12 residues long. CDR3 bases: TGCAGCGTTGGAGGGAGGGCTGTAGGGCAGTACTTC. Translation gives CSVGGRAVGQYF.

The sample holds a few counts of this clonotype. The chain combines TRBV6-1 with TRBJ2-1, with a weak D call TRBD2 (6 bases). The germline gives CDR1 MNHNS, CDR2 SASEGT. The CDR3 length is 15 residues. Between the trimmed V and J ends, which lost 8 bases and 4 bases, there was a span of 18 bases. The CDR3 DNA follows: TGTGCCAGCGGCCTAGAAGGCGGGAATTACAATGAGCAGTTCTTC. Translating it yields CASGLEGGNYNEQFF.

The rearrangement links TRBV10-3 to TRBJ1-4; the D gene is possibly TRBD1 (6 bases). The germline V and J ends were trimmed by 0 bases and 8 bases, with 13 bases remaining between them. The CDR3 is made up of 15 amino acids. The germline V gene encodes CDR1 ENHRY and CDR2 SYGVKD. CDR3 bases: TGTGCCATCAGTGAGTCCGACAGGCCAGGGGAAAAACTGTTTTTT. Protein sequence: CAISESDRPGEKLFF.

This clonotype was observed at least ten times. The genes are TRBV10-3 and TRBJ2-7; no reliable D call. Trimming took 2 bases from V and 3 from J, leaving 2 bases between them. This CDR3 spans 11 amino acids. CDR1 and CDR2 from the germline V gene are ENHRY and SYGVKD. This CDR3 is CAISENYEQYF. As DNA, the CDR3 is TGTGCCATCAGTGAGAACTACGAGCAGTACTTC.

The CDR3 DNA follows: TGTGCCACCAGCAGAGATAGGGGCACTGAAGCTTTCTTT. Encoded protein: CATSRDRGTEAFF. This sequence joins TRBV15 and TRBJ1-1; possible D gene TRBD1, 5 bases. Deletions cut 0 bases from V and 4 bases from J, with 6 bases between. CDR1 LNHNV and CDR2 YYDKDF come from the germline V gene (reference sequence). This CDR3 is 13 amino acids long.

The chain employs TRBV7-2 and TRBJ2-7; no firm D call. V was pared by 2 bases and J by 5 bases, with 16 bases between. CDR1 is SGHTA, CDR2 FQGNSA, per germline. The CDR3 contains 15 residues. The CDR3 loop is CASSLFGYSTHEQYF. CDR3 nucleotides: TGTGCCAGCAGCTTATTCGGTTACTCCACCCACGAGCAGTACTTC. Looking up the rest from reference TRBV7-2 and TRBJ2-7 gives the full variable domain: GAGVSQSPSNKVTEKGKDVELRCDPISGHTALYWYRQSLGQGLEFLIYFQGNSAPDKSGLPSDRFSAERTGGSVSTLTIQRTQQEDSAVYLCASSLFGYSTHEQYFGPGTRLTVT.

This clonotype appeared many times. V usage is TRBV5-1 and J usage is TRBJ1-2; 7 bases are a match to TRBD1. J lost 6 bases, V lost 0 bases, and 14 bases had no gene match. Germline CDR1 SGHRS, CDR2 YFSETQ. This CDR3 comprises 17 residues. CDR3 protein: CASSLVEGAPNVDGYTF. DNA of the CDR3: TGCGCCAGCAGCTTGGTCGAGGGGGCCCCCAATGTCGATGGCTACACCTTC.

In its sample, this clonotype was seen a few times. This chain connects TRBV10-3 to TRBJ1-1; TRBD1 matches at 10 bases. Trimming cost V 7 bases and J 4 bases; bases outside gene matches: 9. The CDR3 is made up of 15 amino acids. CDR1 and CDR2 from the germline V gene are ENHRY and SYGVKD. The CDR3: CAITARQGAGTEAFF. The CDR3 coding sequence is TGTGCCATCACCGCAAGACAGGGGGCAGGCACTGAAGCTTTCTTT.

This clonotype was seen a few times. DNA of the CDR3: TGTGCCATCAGGGGGACTAGCGGACCCACAGATACGCAGTATTTT. As protein: CAIRGTSGPTDTQYF. V is TRBV10-3 and J is TRBJ2-3, with 11 bases that match TRBD2. The junction had 4 bases not matched to a gene; V was cut back by 6 bases and J by 2 bases. Germline V CDR1 and CDR2: ENHRY, SYGVKD. The CDR3 extends over 15 amino acids.

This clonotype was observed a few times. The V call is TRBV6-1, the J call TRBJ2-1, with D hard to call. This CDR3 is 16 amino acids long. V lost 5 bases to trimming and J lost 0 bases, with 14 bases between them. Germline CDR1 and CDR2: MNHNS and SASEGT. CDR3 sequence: CASSPPNPSSYNEQFF. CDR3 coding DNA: TGTGCCAGCAGTCCTCCAAACCCGAGCTCCTACAATGAGCAGTTCTTC.

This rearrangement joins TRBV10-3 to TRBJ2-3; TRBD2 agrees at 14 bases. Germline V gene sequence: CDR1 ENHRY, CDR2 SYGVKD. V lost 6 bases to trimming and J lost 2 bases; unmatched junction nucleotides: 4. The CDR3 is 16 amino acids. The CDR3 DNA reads TGTGCCATCAGCGGACTAGCGGGGGGTTACACAGATACGCAGTATTTT. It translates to CAISGLAGGYTDTQYF.

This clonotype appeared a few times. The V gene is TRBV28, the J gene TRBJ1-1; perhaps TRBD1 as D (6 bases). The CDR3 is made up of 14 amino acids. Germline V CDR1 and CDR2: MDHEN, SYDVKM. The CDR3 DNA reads TGTGGGACAGCCCTTAATATGGGTTACACTGAAGCTTTCTTT. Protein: CGTALNMGYTEAFF.

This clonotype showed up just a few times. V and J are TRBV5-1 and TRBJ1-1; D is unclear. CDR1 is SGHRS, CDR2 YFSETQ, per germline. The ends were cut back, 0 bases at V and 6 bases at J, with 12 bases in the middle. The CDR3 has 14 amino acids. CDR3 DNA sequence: TGCGCCAGCAGCTTGGAAGTTCGGGGTGCTGAAGCTTTCTTT. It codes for CASSLEVRGAEAFF.

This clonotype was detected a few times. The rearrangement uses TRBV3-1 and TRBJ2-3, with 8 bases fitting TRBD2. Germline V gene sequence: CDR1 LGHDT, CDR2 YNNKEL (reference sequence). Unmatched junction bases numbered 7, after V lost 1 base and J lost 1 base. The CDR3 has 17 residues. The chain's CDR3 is CASSQGRLRGGTDTQYF. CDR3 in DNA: TGTGCCAGCAGCCAAGGTCGGTTGCGGGGGGGCACAGATACGCAGTATTTT.

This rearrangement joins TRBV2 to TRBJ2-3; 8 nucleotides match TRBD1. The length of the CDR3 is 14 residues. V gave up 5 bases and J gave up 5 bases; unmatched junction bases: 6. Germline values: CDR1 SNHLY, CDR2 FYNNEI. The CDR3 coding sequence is TGTGCCAGCAGTTTCCAGGGGGCGGGAGATACGCAGTATTTT. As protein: CASSFQGAGDTQYF.

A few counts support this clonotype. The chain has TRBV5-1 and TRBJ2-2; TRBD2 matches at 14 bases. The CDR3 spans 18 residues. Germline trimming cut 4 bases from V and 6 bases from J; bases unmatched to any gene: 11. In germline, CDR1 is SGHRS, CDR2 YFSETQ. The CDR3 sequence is CASSPGLAGGIVAGELFF. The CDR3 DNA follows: TGCGCCAGCAGCCCCGGACTAGCGGGGGGTATAGTCGCCGGGGAGCTGTTTTTT.

The CDR3 sequence: CASTSRIYNEQFF. The CDR3 region has the DNA TGTGCCAGCACCTCCCGTATCTACAATGAGCAGTTCTTC. The chain employs TRBV28 and TRBJ2-1; D gene uncertain. V lost 7 bases and J lost 3, with 10 bases in between. Germline CDR1 MDHEN, CDR2 SYDVKM. CDR3 length equals 13 residues.

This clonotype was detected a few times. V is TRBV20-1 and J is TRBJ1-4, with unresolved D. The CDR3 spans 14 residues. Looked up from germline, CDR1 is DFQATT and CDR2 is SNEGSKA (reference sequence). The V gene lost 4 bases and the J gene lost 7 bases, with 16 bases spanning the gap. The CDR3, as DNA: TGCAGTGCTACAGATGCGGACGCCGCTGAAAAACTGTTTTTT. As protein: CSATDADAAEKLFF.

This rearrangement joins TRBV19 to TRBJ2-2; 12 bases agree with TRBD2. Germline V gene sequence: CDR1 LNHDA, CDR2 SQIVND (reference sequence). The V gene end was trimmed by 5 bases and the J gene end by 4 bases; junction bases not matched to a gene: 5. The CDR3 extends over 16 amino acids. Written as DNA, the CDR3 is TGTGCCAGTAGTTTCCCGACTAGCGGGGGCACCGGGGAGCTGTTTTTT. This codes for CASSFPTSGGTGELFF.

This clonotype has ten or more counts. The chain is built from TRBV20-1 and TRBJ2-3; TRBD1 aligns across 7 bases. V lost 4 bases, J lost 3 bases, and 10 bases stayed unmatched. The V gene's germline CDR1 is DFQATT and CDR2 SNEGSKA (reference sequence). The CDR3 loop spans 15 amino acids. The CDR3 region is CSATNNRGWTDTQYF. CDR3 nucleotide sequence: TGCAGTGCTACGAACAACAGGGGTTGGACAGATACGCAGTATTTT.

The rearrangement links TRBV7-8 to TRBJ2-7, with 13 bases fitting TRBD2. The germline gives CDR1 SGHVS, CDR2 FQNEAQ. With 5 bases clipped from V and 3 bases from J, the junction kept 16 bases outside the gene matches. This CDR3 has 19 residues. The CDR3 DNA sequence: TGTGCCAGCAGCCCCCAAGGACTAGCGGGAGAAGTGGGTGGCTACGAGCAGTACTTC. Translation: CASSPQGLAGEVGGYEQYF.